The entry below describes one T cell receptor (beta chain). This clone was found once. Its antigen is unknown. The record has no base qualities; no much larger clone is one base away. This entry belongs to a study of T cell responses to AZD1222 COVID-19 vaccine (dated by TCRdb to the early 2020s). Study-wide context: TCR sequencing covered fewer than 250 trial participants: 200 to 220 given two doses of AZD1222 and 26 given two doses of MenACWY control vaccine. Enrollment into the trials was organized by age into subgroups of 18-55, 56-69 and 70-plus years, and those subgroups contained roughly 160, 29 and 62 TCR-sequenced participants, respectively.

Taken from the germline V gene, the CDR1 and CDR2 loops are MDHEN and SYDVKM. At the junction V is shortened by 3 bases and J by 9 bases; bases outside the gene matches: 10. Inclusive of the bounding cysteine and phenylalanine, the CDR3 is 14 residues long. Kept here is only the CDR3 DNA, which spans 42 bases and is read in frame from base 1. The label giving this sample's time point can be read as: baseline before first vaccination. The treatment or condition label here, explained by the study, means: meningococcal conjugate vaccine given as trial control. Vaccinee samples came from UK trials COV001 and COV002, including a single-blind randomized controlled phase 2/3 trial of AZD1222 (ChAdOx1 nCoV-19) in healthy adults. For TCRbeta chain sequencing, PBMC samples were collected from trial participants at day 0 and at day 28 after the second dose. The CDR3 regions of human TCRbeta chains were analyzed by immunosequencing. On the authors' methods: TCRs in the repertoires were matched against a reference library of SARS-CoV-2-specific TCRs that had been generated with the MIRA antigen-specificity platform. Breadth was defined as the fraction of unique TCRs that were SARS-CoV-2-associated, and depth was defined as the fraction of total T cells that were SARS-CoV-2-associated. Using the MIRA data, each spike-specific TCR was mapped to the spike region that the TCR reacts to and placed in a CD4 or CD8 class. Log10-transformed breadth and depth values were compared by one-way ANOVA with Sidak's multiple comparisons tests. TCRdb retrieved this table from immuneACCESS and kept in-frame rearrangements only. Not all clones are present; in checked studies, unresolved V genes account for under half, and no reason is known for the remainder. D and trimming come from the DNA, and the V and J calls and clone size come from that table. Recorded for this sample are more than 150,000 clones; about 87% of them occurred a single time. Around 2.9% of the sample lies in the top ten.

Results and caveats for the whole study, not just this receptor: Vaccine-associated CD4 TCRs spanned the whole spike protein, with dominant responses in regions 160-218 and 743-854. Because no samples from the day 14 peak response were available, repertoires could be characterized only after the peak T cell response. After two AZD1222 doses, spike-specific TCR breadth and depth were significantly higher than at day 0 and than in MenACWY recipients. Nearly half of unique spike-specific TCRs reportedly recognized epitopes outside regions mutated in the B.1.351 and B.1.1.7 variants. Participants were mostly white British, with more females than males. The authors suggested clonal diversity may have been underestimated. Conclusions about previously exposed vaccinees were limited because only six AZD1222 recipients were SARS-CoV-2 seropositive at baseline. In the small 56-69-year group, the increase in depth fell short of significance, most likely because of low power.

The chain joins TRBV28 to TRBJ2-7; TRBD1 aligns with 8 central bases. The receptor's source is an adult in good health. Source: peripheral blood, taken on day 0 of MenACWY control vaccination. The nucleotide sequence is given as TGTGCCAGCAGTTTGGGGCAGGGGGCGCGTGGGCAGTACTTC. Its protein product is CASSLGQGARGQYF.